This entry is about one T cell receptor beta chain. The germline and genes are mouse ones. The CDR3 end is not reached by the read, which stops 4 residues before it; the germline J gene fills it in. The data stem from a study of CD8+ T cells in alopecia areata. V was cut by 2 bases and J by 0 bases, with 12 bases left in between. Germline V lookup: CDR1 FNHDT, CDR2 SITEND (reference sequence). The CDR3 loop spans 16 amino acids. Sorting relied on CD4, CD8alpha, NKG2D, NKG2ACE and other markers applied to pooled cutaneous lymph node cells. Following extraction, RNA underwent reverse transcription to cDNA, which served as the sequencing template. The protocol was immunoSEQ multiplex PCR, while the TCRdb copy is restricted to in-frame clones and leaves out a portion. Captured here are around 300,000 clones, none seen once; the top ten comprise 1.2%.

The V and J genes are TRBV19 and TRBJ2-1; weak D call: TRBD2 (7 bases). The receptor was isolated from a C3H/HeJ mouse with alopecia areata. The strain bears MHC haplotype H2-k. Sequenced input: CD4+ T cells sorted from a lymph node. Incomplete CDR3 DNA: TGTGCCAGCAGTATTAGCCTGGGGGCTAACTATGCT. Encoded protein: CASSISLGANYA. The whole CDR3 reads CASSISLGANYAEQFF. The variable domain in full, completed from reference TRBV19 and TRBJ2-1, reads GGIITQTPKFLIGQEGQKLTLKCQQNFNHDTMYWYRQDSGKGLRLIYYSITENDLQKGDLSEGYDASREKKSSFSLTVTSAQKNEMAVFLCASSISLGANYAEQFFGPGTRLTVL.